These T cell receptor beta chains were read from a single sample in a study of control samples from healthy donors and cancer patients. Profiling relied on immunoSEQ multiplex PCR, and the TCRdb table lists in-frame clones only, not all of them. Of approximately 82,000 clones listed, roughly 86% are singletons. The source material was blood. The receptors shown here come from a man aged 50-59 years in good health. CDR3s include the opening cysteine and the closing phenylalanine or tryptophan. D genes are given only for firm matches. A row's size may be missing; if present it is once, few, many or a size class.

TRBJ2-7	TRBD2	TRBV4-1	.	CASRRTWTSGSYEQYF	TGCGCCAGCAGGCGGACCTGGACTAGCGGGAGCTACGAGCAGTACTTC
TRBJ1-1	TRBD1	TRBV5-4	.	CASSFPGGRTEAFF	TGTGCCAGCAGCTTTCCAGGGGGAAGGACTGAAGCTTTCTTT
TRBJ1-2	TRBD1	TRBV5-8	.	CASSLKDWSRGPYGYTF	TGTGCCAGCAGCTTGAAGGATTGGTCCAGGGGGCCGTATGGCTACACCTTC
TRBJ2-3	TRBD1	TRBV4-3	.	CASSQTGGVWDTQYF	TGCGCCAGCAGCCAGACAGGGGGCGTCTGGGATACGCAGTATTTT
TRBJ2-3	.	TRBV20-1	.	CSASPENTQYF	TGCAGTGCTAGTCCCGAAAATACGCAGTATTTT
TRBJ2-3	.	TRBV5-1	.	CASSLGETLTDTQYF	TGCGCCAGCAGCTTGGGGGAGACACTCACAGATACGCAGTATTTT
TRBJ1-5	TRBD1	TRBV27	.	CASSWGQGQPQHF	TGTGCCAGCAGTTGGGGACAGGGTCAGCCCCAGCATTTT
TRBJ2-1	TRBD1	TRBV24-1	.	CATSDWDRGMNEQFF	TGTGCCACCAGTGATTGGGACAGGGGGATGAATGAGCAGTTCTTC
TRBJ2-1	TRBD2	TRBV27	.	CASSLFLVGTSGNNEQFF	TGTGCCAGCAGTTTATTCCTGGTCGGGACTAGCGGAAACAATGAGCAGTTCTTC
TRBJ1-4	.	TRBV5-1	.	CASTWRGERDEKLFF	TGCGCCAGCACCTGGCGGGGGGAAAGGGATGAAAAACTGTTTTTT
TRBJ2-7	.	TRBV3-1/TRBV3-2	.	CASSQERGWGRGFYEQYF	TGTGCCAGCAGCCAAGAAAGGGGTTGGGGCAGGGGTTTCTACGAGCAGTACTTC
TRBJ2-6	TRBD1	TRBV30	few	CAWSRGTEKSGANVLTF	TGTGCCTGGAGTAGGGGGACAGAAAAATCTGGGGCCAACGTCCTGACTTTC
TRBJ2-3	.	TRBV25-1	.	CASSGSLVTDTQYF	TGTGCCAGCAGTGGGAGTCTTGTCACAGATACGCAGTATTTT
TRBJ2-3	TRBD1	TRBV2	.	CASTGQGTDTQYF	TGTGCCAGCACGGGACAGGGTACAGATACGCAGTATTTT
TRBJ2-7	TRBD1	TRBV11-2	.	CASRTTGTGLGEQYF	TGTGCCAGCAGGACGACCGGGACAGGGTTAGGCGAGCAGTACTTC
TRBJ1-2	.	TRBV4-3	.	CASSLFTGSSGGYTF	TGCGCCAGCAGCCTTTTTACAGGGTCGTCGGGTGGCTACACCTTC
TRBJ2-3	.	TRBV9	.	CASSVSVSTDTQYF	TGTGCCAGCAGCGTATCGGTAAGCACAGATACGCAGTATTTT
TRBJ2-3	TRBD2	TRBV4-2	.	CASSQPGGSGRTDTQYF	TGTGCCAGCAGCCAACCCGGGGGGAGCGGGAGGACAGATACGCAGTATTTT
TRBJ1-2	TRBD1	TRBV5-5	.	CASSQGTVGSYTF	TGTGCCAGCAGCCAGGGGACAGTAGGGAGCTACACCTTC
TRBJ2-7	TRBD2	TRBV7-2	.	CASSLDGASGIYEQYF	TGTGCCAGCAGCTTAGATGGCGCTAGCGGAATTTACGAGCAGTACTTC
TRBJ1-1	.	TRBV4-1	.	CASSQAPFRGPAEAFF	TGCGCCAGCAGCCAAGCTCCCTTCCGGGGGCCGGCTGAAGCTTTCTTT
TRBJ1-5	.	TRBV5-6	.	CASSLAQNQPQHF	TGTGCCAGCAGCTTGGCCCAGAATCAGCCCCAGCATTTT
TRBJ2-2	.	TRBV9	.	CASSVAGNGPGELFF	TGTGCCAGCAGCGTAGCCGGCAATGGGCCCGGGGAGCTGTTTTTT
TRBJ2-4	.	TRBV9	once	CASSVSPWDKNIQYF	TGTGCCAGCAGCGTATCGCCGTGGGACAAAAACATTCAGTACTTC
TRBJ1-1	.	TRBV30	.	CAWSRGGDPEAFF	TGTGCCTGGAGTAGGGGGGGGGATCCTGAAGCTTTCTTT
TRBJ2-5	TRBD2	TRBV18	once	CASSPGLAGRETQYF	TGTGCCAGCTCACCGGGACTAGCGGGACGGGAGACCCAGTACTTC
TRBJ1-5	.	TRBV6-2/TRBV6-3	.	CASSYQGGGNSNQPQHF	TGTGCCAGCAGTTACCAAGGGGGGGGAAATAGCAATCAGCCCCAGCATTTT
TRBJ2-2	.	TRBV15	.	CATSRDGTNTGELFF	TGTGCCACCAGCAGAGACGGGACGAACACCGGGGAGCTGTTTTTT
TRBJ1-4	TRBD1	TRBV5-1	.	CASSIGTVNEKLFF	TGCGCCAGCAGCATCGGGACAGTTAATGAAAAACTGTTTTTT
TRBJ2-3	.	TRBV7-2	.	CASSLSITDTQYF	TGTGCCAGCAGCTTGAGTATCACAGATACGCAGTATTTT